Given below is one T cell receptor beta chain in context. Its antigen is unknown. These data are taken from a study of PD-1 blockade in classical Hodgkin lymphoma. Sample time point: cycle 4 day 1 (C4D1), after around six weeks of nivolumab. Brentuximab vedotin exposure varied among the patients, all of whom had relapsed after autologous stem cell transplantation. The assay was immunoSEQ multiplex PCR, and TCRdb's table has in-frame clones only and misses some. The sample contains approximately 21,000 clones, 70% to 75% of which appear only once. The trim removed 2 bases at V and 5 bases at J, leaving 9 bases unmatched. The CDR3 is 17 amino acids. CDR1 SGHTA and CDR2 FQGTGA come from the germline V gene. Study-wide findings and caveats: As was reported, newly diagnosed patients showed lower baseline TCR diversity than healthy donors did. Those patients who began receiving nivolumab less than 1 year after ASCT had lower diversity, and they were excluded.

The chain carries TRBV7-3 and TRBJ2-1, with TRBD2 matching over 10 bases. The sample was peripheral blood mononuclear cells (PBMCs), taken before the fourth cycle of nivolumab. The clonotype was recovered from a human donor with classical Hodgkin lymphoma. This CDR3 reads CASSLRLSSGRHNEQFF. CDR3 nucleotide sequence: TGTGCCAGCAGCTTACGGCTCAGTAGCGGGAGGCACAATGAGCAGTTCTTC.